The sequence of this T cell receptor (beta chain) was determined in a study of PD-L1 blockade in urothelial cancer. Study-wide background: The researchers analyzed blood 3 weeks (second dose) and 6 weeks after treatment start.

Only in-frame clones appear in the TCRdb table, and some are missing; sequencing was by immunoSEQ multiplex PCR. This sample has approximately 47,000 clones, with around 86% found just once. Time point defined: pretreatment peripheral blood. Patients presented with locally advanced or metastatic urothelial carcinoma. This CDR3 comprises 15 residues. The V end was cut by 5 bases, the J end by 1 base, with 12 bases between. Germline CDR1 reads MNHEY; CDR2 reads SMNVEV (reference sequence). The rearrangement joins TRBV27 to TRBJ2-4, with D possibly being TRBD1 (6 bases). This clonotype originated in a man in his fifties or sixties with urothelial cancer. The sample here was PBMCs, taken around atezolizumab (anti-PD-L1) treatment. For the CDR3, the DNA is TGTGCCAGCAGTATAAACAGGGCCGCCAAAAACATTCAGTACTTC. Its translation: CASSINRAAKNIQYF.